The 25 T cell receptor beta chains below all came from one sample that was sequenced in a study of T cell responses to AZD1222 COVID-19 vaccine. Using immunoSEQ multiplex PCR, the repertoire was profiled, and TCRdb retains in-frame clones only, with some absent. The sample consists of 95,000 to 100,000 clones, 80% to 95% of them appearing once. The sequenced sample was peripheral blood, obtained 28 days after the second AZD1222 dose. Every receptor here comes from an adult who received the AZD1222 COVID-19 vaccine.

CDR3 nucleotide sequence: TGTGCCAGCAGTTACTCCCCCGGTATGCCCCAGCATTTT. Encoded protein: CASSYSPGMPQHF. The chain is built from TRBV6-5 and TRBJ1-5; D not resolved. V was clipped by 0 bases and J by 9 bases, with 9 bases between them. The CDR3 spans 13 residues. Germline lookup yields CDR1 MNHEY and CDR2 SVGAGI.

This chain joins TRBV6-4 and TRBJ2-3; TRBD2 is a possible D gene (5 bases). The CDR3 has 14 amino acids. The V gene lost 5 bases and the J gene lost 5 bases, with 14 bases spanning the gap. Germline-derived CDR1 and CDR2 are MRHNA and SNTAGT. The CDR3 DNA follows: TGTGCCAGCAGTAACACAGCCGGAGGAGATACGCAGTATTTT. This translates into CASSNTAGGDTQYF.

The V gene is TRBV19, the J gene TRBJ1-1; D remains ambiguous. The CDR3 runs 12 residues. Trimming left V 10 bases short and J 1 base short, with 10 bases between. CDR1 is LNHDA and CDR2 is SQIVND in the germline V gene (reference sequence). The CDR3 DNA is TGTGCCACCCCGGACTGGAACACTGAAGCTTTCTTT. This gives the protein CATPDWNTEAFF.

V and J are TRBV19 and TRBJ1-1; possibly TRBD1 for D (5 bases). The V end was cut by 6 bases, the J end by 1 base, with 9 bases between. This CDR3 has 13 amino acids. Germline CDR1 reads LNHDA; CDR2 reads SQIVND (reference sequence). The CDR3 loop reads CASSRRGNTEAFF. CDR3 DNA: TGTGCCAGTAGCAGAAGGGGGAACACTGAAGCTTTCTTT.

V is TRBV12-3 or TRBV12-4 and J is TRBJ1-3; D not resolved. V was cut by 4 bases and J by 2 bases, with 0 bases left in between. The CDR3 sequence is 11 residues long. CDR3 region: CASSSGNTIYF. Here the CDR3 DNA reads TGTGCCAGCAGTTCTGGAAACACCATATATTTT.

This rearrangement joins TRBV5-1 to TRBJ2-1; 12 nucleotides line up with TRBD2. This CDR3 has 19 residues. The V and J ends lost 4 bases and 0 bases, in that order; junction bases with no gene match: 11. Germline V gene sequence: CDR1 SGHRS, CDR2 YFSETQ. The CDR3 region is CASSPTGTSGLSSYNEQFF. For the CDR3, the DNA is TGCGCCAGCAGCCCGACCGGGACTAGCGGGCTCAGCTCCTACAATGAGCAGTTCTTC.

The CDR3 region is CASSDSGTGVYEQYF. The DNA of the CDR3 is TGTGCCAGCAGTGACTCAGGGACAGGGGTCTACGAGCAGTACTTC. The rearrangement links TRBV6-4 to TRBJ2-7; 10 positions agree with TRBD1. From germline, CDR1 is MRHNA and CDR2 SNTAGT. V was pared by 0 bases and J by 3 bases, with 2 bases of the junction left unmatched. This CDR3 is 15 amino acids long.

The V call is TRBV30, the J call TRBJ2-2; the match to TRBD1 covers 8 bases. Germline-derived CDR1 and CDR2 are GTSNPN and SVGIG (reference sequence). V lost 6 bases to trimming and J lost 6 bases; unmatched junction nucleotides: 6. The CDR3 totals 13 residues. CDR3 amino acids: CACSPQGAGELFF. CDR3 nucleotide sequence: TGTGCCTGCTCCCCACAGGGGGCCGGGGAGCTGTTTTTT. Complete variable domain (other parts from reference TRBV30 and TRBJ2-2): SQTIHQWPATLVQPVGSPLSLECTVEGTSNPNLYWYRQAAGRGLQLLFYSVGIGQISSEVPQNLSASRPQDRQFILSSKKLLLSDSGFYLCACSPQGAGELFFGEGSRLTVL.

Only one count was recorded for this clone. This rearrangement joins TRBV27 to TRBJ1-4, with D maybe TRBD1 (5 bases). The CDR3 sequence is 13 residues long. V was shortened by 6 bases and J by 2 bases, with 7 bases between the two germline ends. Germline CDR1 is MNHEY and CDR2 is SMNVEV (reference sequence). CDR3 coding DNA: TGTGCCAGCAGGGGACTGACTAATGAAAAACTGTTTTTT. It is translated as CASRGLTNEKLFF.

The rearrangement joins TRBV5-1 to TRBJ2-1, with D possibly being TRBD1 or TRBD2 (5 bases each). This CDR3 is 15 amino acids long. V lost 0 bases, J lost 0 bases, and 7 bases lay in between. The germline V gene has CDR1 SGHRS and CDR2 YFSETQ. Written as DNA, the CDR3 is TGCGCCAGCAGCTTGGAGGGGAGCTCCTACAATGAGCAGTTCTTC. This encodes CASSLEGSSYNEQFF.

The chain recombines TRBV2 with TRBJ1-5; weak D call: TRBD1 (5 bases). CDR1 and CDR2 (germline): SNHLY, FYNNEI. This CDR3 contains 14 residues. V gave up 4 bases and J gave up 0 bases, with 7 bases separating them. In DNA form, the CDR3 reads TGTGCCAGCAGTGGGGGGAATAGCAATCAGCCCCAGCATTTT. This encodes CASSGGNSNQPQHF.

The chain links TRBV24-1 to TRBJ2-4, with D perhaps TRBD1 or TRBD2 (5 bases each). Germline V gives CDR1 KGHDR, CDR2 SFDVKD. V shed 7 bases and J shed 7 bases, with 10 bases lying between them. The length of the CDR3 is 12 residues. Here the CDR3 reads CATRGRENIQYF. The CDR3 DNA follows: TGTGCCACCAGGGGCAGGGAGAACATTCAGTACTTC.

This chain links TRBV28 with TRBJ1-1; 12 bases are shared with TRBD1. Germline lookup yields CDR1 MDHEN and CDR2 SYDVKM. Trimming cost V 6 bases and J 6 bases; bases outside gene matches: 8. CDR3 length: 15 amino acids. The CDR3 coding sequence is TGTGCCAGCAGACCCCCCCGGGACAGGGGGCCTGAAGCTTTCTTT. Translation: CASRPPRDRGPEAFF.

The chain carries TRBV28 and TRBJ2-7, with 7 bases matching TRBD1. CDR3 length: 14 residues. V lost 6 bases, J lost 2 bases, and 7 bases stayed unmatched. Looked up from germline, CDR1 is MDHEN and CDR2 is SYDVKM. CDR3 nucleotide sequence: TGTGCCAGCAGGCGGACAGGCTCCCCCTACGAGCAGTACTTC. Translating gives CASRRTGSPYEQYF.

This chain connects TRBV28 to TRBJ2-7; D may match TRBD1 or TRBD2 (5 bases each). V was pared by 5 bases and J by 2 bases, with 16 bases between. The CDR3 has 15 residues. CDR1 MDHEN and CDR2 SYDVKM come from the germline V gene. CDR3 bases: TGTGCCAGCAGTCCACCCGGGGCCCGTACCTACGAGCAGTACTTC. Protein sequence: CASSPPGARTYEQYF.

V and J are TRBV19 and TRBJ2-1; 8 bases fit TRBD2. V lost 1 base and J lost 8; bases outside the gene matches: 22. CDR3 length equals 20 residues. Germline loops: CDR1 LNHDA, CDR2 SQIVND (reference sequence). CDR3 coding DNA: TGTGCCAGTAGTATAGGTGTCTGGGGCCGAGAGCGGGAGAGGAAAGATGAGCAGTTCTTC. Translating it yields CASSIGVWGRERERKDEQFF.

In the case of this clone: Other nucleotide sequences in the sample specify the same CDR3. The chain has TRBV6-5 and TRBJ2-5; D could derive from TRBD1 or TRBD2 (6 bases each). Germline values: CDR1 MNHEY, CDR2 SVGAGI. Trimming shortened V by 6 bases and J by 6 bases, and 14 bases separated the two germline ends. The CDR3 consists of 13 residues. The DNA for the CDR3 is TGTGCCAGCAGCGGACTCGGGGGCAAGACCCAGTACTTC. This translates into CASSGLGGKTQYF.

The chain employs TRBV9 and TRBJ1-1; a weak D match, TRBD1 (6 bases). The CDR3 contains 15 residues. Germline CDR1 is SGDLS and CDR2 is YYNGEE. Trimming left V 4 bases short and J 0 bases short, with 13 bases between. In nucleotides, the CDR3 is TGTGCCAGCAGCCCGGGGGGCCCGATGAACACTGAAGCTTTCTTT. The encoded protein is CASSPGGPMNTEAFF.

The chain combines TRBV19 with TRBJ2-1; 10 positions match TRBD2. With 4 bases clipped from V and 2 bases from J, the junction kept 5 bases outside the gene matches. Germline CDR1 LNHDA, CDR2 SQIVND (reference sequence). This CDR3 spans 16 amino acids. CDR3: CASSRGGLAPYNEQFF. Here the CDR3 DNA reads TGTGCCAGTAGTAGGGGGGGACTAGCGCCCTACAATGAGCAGTTCTTC.

The chain has TRBV5-1 and TRBJ1-3; D gene unclear. From germline, CDR1 is SGHRS and CDR2 YFSETQ. The CDR3 runs to 15 residues. Between the trimmed V and J ends, which lost 3 bases and 0 bases, there was a span of 10 bases. CDR3 protein: CASSYEGASGNTIYF. The CDR3 nucleotides are TGCGCCAGCAGCTACGAGGGAGCCTCTGGAAACACCATATATTTT. The full variable domain, completed using reference TRBV5-1 and TRBJ1-3, is KAGVTQTPRYLIKTRGQQVTLSCSPISGHRSVSWYQQTPGQGLQFLFEYFSETQRNKGNFPGRFSGRQFSNSRSEMNVSTLELGDSALYLCASSYEGASGNTIYFGEGSWLTVV.

The chain carries TRBV2 and TRBJ1-2; the D is unclear. CDR3 length equals 12 residues. Trimming cost V 2 bases and J 3 bases, with 4 bases left between them. Germline CDR1 reads SNHLY; CDR2 reads FYNNEI. The CDR3 sequence: CASSEFDYGYTF. CDR3 DNA sequence: TGTGCCAGCAGTGAATTCGACTATGGCTACACCTTC. The complete variable domain, with remaining parts taken from reference TRBV2 and TRBJ1-2, reads EPEVTQTPSHQVTQMGQEVILRCVPISNHLYFYWYRQILGQKVEFLVSFYNNEISEKSEIFDDQFSVERPDGSNFTLKIRSTKLEDSAMYFCASSEFDYGYTFGSGTRLTVV.

The chain employs TRBV6-2 or TRBV6-3 and TRBJ2-3; 9 nucleotides agree with TRBD2. The CDR3 runs to 15 residues. Germline lookup yields CDR1 MNHEY and CDR2 SVGEGT. Trimming at V came to 6 bases and at J to 6 bases, leaving 10 bases not matched to a gene. The CDR3 loop reads CASSPGLARVDTQYF. The CDR3 DNA reads as TGTGCCAGCAGCCCAGGACTAGCGAGGGTGGATACGCAGTATTTT.

The V and J genes are TRBV19 and TRBJ1-5; 7 bases are a match to TRBD1. The V gene end was trimmed by 3 bases and the J gene end by 0 bases; junction bases not matched to a gene: 5. The CDR3 is 16 amino acids. Per the germline V gene, CDR1 is LNHDA and CDR2 is SQIVND (reference sequence). CDR3 bases: TGTGCCAGTAGTATGCGGACAGGCTATAGCAATCAGCCCCAGCATTTT. Residues: CASSMRTGYSNQPQHF.

The rearrangement joins TRBV28 to TRBJ1-5; TRBD1 matches 8 bases. The CDR3 runs to 15 residues. V shed 7 bases, J shed 2 bases, and the junction held 7 bases outside the gene matches. Germline CDR1 is MDHEN and CDR2 is SYDVKM. CDR3 sequence (DNA): TGTGCCAGCATCCCAGGGGGCGCCGGCAATCAGCCCCAGCATTTT. Residues: CASIPGGAGNQPQHF. Together with reference TRBV28 and TRBJ1-5, the CDR3 gives the full variable domain: DVKVTQSSRYLVKRTGEKVFLECVQDMDHENMFWYRQDPGLGLRLIYFSYDVKMKEKGDIPEGYSVSREKKERFSLILESASTNQTSMYLCASIPGGAGNQPQHFGDGTRLSIL.

The rearrangement uses TRBV4-3 and TRBJ2-5; TRBD1 matches at 9 bases. The ends lost 0 bases at V and 5 bases at J; junction bases unmatched: 4. CDR1 is LGHNA and CDR2 is YSLEER in the germline V gene. The CDR3 has 15 residues. The CDR3 is CASSQDTGGRETQYF. Written as DNA, the CDR3 is TGCGCCAGCAGCCAAGACACAGGGGGCCGGGAGACCCAGTACTTC.